This T cell receptor beta chain was recovered during a study of cytomegalovirus exposure and HLA in healthy donors. Regarding the study as a whole: Upon later analysis, TCR association rates were observed to vary by HLA locus, being highest for DRB1 and lowest for HLA-C. The authors listed approximately 160 TCR beta chains as cytomegalovirus-associated.

V lost 3 bases, J lost 1 base, and 4 bases stayed unmatched. Germline V gene sequence: CDR1 ENHRY, CDR2 SYGVKD. The CDR3 is 15 amino acids. As for the donors, each was a healthy bone marrow donor. At collection, donors were nominally healthy, but unrecorded immune exposures were probable. A word on this clone: Its antigen is not identified.

Primers included in the PCR were 60 Vbeta and 13 Jbeta primers. TCRdb keeps only in-frame clones here, not all; method: immunoSEQ multiplex PCR. The repertoire holds 150,000 or so clones, 80% seen once, with roughly 4.8% in the top ten. The specimen sequenced was PBMCs. This TCR was recovered from a woman in her forties or fifties in good health and CMV-seropositive. The rearrangement links TRBV10-3 to TRBJ1-1; 8 bases map to TRBD1. The CDR3 loop reads CAISDRGRTNTEAFF. CDR3 sequence (DNA): TGTGCCATCAGTGACAGGGGGCGAACGAACACTGAAGCTTTCTTT.